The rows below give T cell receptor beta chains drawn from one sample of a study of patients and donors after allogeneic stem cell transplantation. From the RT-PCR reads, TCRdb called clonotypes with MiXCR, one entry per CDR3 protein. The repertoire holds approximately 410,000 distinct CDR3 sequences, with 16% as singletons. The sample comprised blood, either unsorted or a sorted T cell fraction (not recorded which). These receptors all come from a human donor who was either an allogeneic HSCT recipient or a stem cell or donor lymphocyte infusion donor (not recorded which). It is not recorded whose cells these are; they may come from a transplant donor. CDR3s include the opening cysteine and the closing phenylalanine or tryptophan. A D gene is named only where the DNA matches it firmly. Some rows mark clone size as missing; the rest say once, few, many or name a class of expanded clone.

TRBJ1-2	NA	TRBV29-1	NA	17	CSVAIDLPGADLSGYTF	TGCAGCGTTGCGATCGACCTTCCAGGAGCTGATTTGAGCGGCTACACCTTC
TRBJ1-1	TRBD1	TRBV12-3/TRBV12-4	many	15	CASRRGTGWKTEAFF	TGTGCCAGCAGGCGCGGGACAGGGTGGAAAACTGAAGCTTTCTTT
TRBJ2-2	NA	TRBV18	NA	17	CASSPMQQARSTGELFF	TGTGCCAGCTCACCAATGCAACAGGCGCGGAGCACCGGGGAGCTGTTTTTT
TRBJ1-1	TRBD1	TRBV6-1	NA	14	CASSQGAQGTEAFF	TGTGCCAGCAGCCAGGGGGCGCAGGGCACTGAAGCTTTCTTT
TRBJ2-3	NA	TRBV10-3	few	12	CAAAGRTDTQYF	TGTGCCGCGGCGGGGAGAACAGATACGCAGTATTTT
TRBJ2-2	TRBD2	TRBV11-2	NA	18	CASSWLRLAGISPGELFF	TGTGCCAGCAGCTGGTTGAGACTAGCGGGGATCAGCCCCGGGGAGCTGTTTTTT
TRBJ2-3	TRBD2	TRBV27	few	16	CASSLGGLAGTDTQYF	TGTGCCAGCAGTCTAGGGGGACTAGCGGGCACAGATACGCAGTATTTT
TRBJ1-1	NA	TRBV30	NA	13	CAWTGRGGTEAFF	TGTGCCTGGACTGGCAGGGGTGGCACTGAAGCTTTCTTT
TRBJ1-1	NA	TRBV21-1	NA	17	CASSARAAGGMNTEAFF	TGTGCCAGCAGCGCGAGGGCGGCAGGGGGCATGAACACTGAAGCTTTCTTT
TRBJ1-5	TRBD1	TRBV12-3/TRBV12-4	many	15	CASSLRDRENQPQHF	TGTGCCAGCAGTTTAAGGGACAGGGAAAATCAGCCCCAGCATTTT
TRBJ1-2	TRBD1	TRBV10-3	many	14	CAINQDRGGYGYTF	TGTGCCATCAACCAGGACAGGGGCGGGTATGGCTACACCTTC